Here is one T cell receptor (beta chain) with its context. Trimming took 3 bases from V and 5 from J; bases not matched to a gene: 4. The CDR3 runs to 12 residues. Germline V gene lookup returns CDR1 SQVTM and CDR2 ANQGSEA. This sample is drawn from a study of blood T cell repertoires in COVID-19. Whole-study context: Samples taken during acute and convalescent COVID-19 were collected in the United States, Italy and Spain.

Sequenced by immunoSEQ multiplex PCR; TCRdb stores in-frame clones only, minus some. The sample holds about 29,000 clones, more than 70% seen once. This chain connects TRBV29-1 to TRBJ2-7, with 7 bases identical to TRBD2. The receptor was derived from an elderly man with active COVID-19. The sequenced material came from peripheral blood. The CDR3 sequence: CSVERGTDEQYF. The CDR3 DNA follows: TGCAGCGTTGAGCGGGGGACGGACGAGCAGTACTTC.